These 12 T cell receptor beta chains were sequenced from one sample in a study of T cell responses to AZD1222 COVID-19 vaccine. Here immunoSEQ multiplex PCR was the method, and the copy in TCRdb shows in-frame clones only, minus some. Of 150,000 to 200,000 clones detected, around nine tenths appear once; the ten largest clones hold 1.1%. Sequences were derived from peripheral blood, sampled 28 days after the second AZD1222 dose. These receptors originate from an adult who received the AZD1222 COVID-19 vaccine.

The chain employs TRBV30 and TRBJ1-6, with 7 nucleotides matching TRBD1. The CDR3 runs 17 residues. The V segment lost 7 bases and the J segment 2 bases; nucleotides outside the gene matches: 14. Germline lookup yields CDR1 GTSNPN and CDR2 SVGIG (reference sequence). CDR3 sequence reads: CAYNRGRRFAYNSPLHF. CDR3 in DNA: TGTGCCTACAACAGGGGACGGCGCTTCGCCTATAATTCACCCCTCCACTTT.

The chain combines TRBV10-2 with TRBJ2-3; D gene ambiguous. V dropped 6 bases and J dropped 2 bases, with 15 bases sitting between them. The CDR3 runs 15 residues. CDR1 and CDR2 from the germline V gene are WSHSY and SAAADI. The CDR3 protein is CASSQNSWHTDTQYF. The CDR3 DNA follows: TGCGCCAGCAGCCAAAACTCCTGGCACACAGATACGCAGTATTTT.

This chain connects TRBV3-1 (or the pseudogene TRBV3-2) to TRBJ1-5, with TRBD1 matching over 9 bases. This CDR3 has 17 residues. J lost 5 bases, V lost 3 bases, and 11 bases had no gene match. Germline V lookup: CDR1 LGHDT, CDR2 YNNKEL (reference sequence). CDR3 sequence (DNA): TGTGCCAGCAGCCAGTTTGCCGGGACAGGGCATGATCAGCCCCAGCATTTT. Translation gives CASSQFAGTGHDQPQHF.

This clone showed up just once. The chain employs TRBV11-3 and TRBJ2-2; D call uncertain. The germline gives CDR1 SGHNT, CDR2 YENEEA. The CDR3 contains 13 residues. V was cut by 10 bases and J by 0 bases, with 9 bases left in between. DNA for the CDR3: TGTGCCACCTTGAGCCCGAACACCGGGGAGCTGTTTTTT. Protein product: CATLSPNTGELFF.

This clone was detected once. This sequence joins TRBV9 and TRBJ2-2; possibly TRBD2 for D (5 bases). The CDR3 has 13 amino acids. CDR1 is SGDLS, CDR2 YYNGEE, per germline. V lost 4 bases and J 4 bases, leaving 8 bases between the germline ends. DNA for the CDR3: TGTGCCAGCAGCATCGGGGTCACCGGGGAGCTGTTTTTT. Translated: CASSIGVTGELFF.

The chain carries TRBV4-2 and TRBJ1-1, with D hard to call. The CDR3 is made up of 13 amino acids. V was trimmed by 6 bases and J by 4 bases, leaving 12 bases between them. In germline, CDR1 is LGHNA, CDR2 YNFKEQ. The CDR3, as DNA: TGTGCCAGCAGGGACGAGGGAGGCACTGAAGCTTTCTTT. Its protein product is CASRDEGGTEAFF.

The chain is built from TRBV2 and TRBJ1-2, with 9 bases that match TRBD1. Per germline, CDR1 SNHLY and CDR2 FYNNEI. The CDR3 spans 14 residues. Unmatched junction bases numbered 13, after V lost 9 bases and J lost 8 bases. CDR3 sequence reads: CARGLTGGARGYTF. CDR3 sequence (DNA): TGTGCCAGGGGGCTTACAGGGGGCGCCAGGGGCTACACCTTC. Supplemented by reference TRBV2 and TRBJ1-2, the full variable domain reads EPEVTQTPSHQVTQMGQEVILRCVPISNHLYFYWYRQILGQKVEFLVSFYNNEISEKSEIFDDQFSVERPDGSNFTLKIRSTKLEDSAMYFCARGLTGGARGYTFGSGTRLTVV.

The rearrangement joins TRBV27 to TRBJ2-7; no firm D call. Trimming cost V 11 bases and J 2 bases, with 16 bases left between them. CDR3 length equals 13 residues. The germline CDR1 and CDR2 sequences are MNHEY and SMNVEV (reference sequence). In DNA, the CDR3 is TGTGCCGCGGCACGCAGTCCGACCTACGAGCAGTACTTC. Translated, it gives CAAARSPTYEQYF.

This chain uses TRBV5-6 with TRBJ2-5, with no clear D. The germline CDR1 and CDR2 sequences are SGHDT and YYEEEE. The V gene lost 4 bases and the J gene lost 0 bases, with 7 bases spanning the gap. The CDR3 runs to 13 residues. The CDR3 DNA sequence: TGTGCCAGCAGCCACCGGGACCAAGAGACCCAGTACTTC. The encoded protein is CASSHRDQETQYF.

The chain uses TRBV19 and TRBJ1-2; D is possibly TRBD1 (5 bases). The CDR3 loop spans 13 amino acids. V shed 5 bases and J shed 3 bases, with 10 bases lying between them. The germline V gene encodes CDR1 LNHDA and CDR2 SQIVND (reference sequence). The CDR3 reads CASSAEGYYGYTF. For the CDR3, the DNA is TGTGCCAGTAGTGCGGAGGGGTACTATGGCTACACCTTC.

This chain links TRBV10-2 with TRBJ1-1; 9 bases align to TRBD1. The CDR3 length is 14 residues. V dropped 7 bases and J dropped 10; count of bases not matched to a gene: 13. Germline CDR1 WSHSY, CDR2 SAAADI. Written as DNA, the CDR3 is TGCGCCAGCAAAGGACAGGGGAAGGTAGGGGGAGCTTTCTTT. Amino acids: CASKGQGKVGGAFF.

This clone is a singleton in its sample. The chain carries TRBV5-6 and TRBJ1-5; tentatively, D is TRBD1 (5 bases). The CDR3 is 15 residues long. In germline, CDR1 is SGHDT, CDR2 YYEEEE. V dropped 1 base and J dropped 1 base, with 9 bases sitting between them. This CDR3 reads CASSLQGPSNQPQHF. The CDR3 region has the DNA TGTGCCAGCAGCTTGCAGGGCCCAAGCAATCAGCCCCAGCATTTT.